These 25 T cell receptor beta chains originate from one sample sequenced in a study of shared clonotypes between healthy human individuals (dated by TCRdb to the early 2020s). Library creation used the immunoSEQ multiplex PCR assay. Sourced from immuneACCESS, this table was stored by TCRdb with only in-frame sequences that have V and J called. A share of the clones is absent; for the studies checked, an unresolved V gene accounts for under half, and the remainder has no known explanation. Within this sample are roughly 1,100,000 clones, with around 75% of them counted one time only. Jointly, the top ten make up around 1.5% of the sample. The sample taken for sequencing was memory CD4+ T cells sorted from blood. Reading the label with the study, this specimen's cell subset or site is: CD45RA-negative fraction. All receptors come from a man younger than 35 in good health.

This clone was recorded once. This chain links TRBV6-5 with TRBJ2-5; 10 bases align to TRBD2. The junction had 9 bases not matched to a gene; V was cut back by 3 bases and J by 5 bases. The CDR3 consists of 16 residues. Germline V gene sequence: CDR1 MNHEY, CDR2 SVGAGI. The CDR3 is CASSYGLAGAGETQYF. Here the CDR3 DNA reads TGTGCCAGCAGTTATGGGCTAGCGGGGGCCGGGGAGACCCAGTACTTC.

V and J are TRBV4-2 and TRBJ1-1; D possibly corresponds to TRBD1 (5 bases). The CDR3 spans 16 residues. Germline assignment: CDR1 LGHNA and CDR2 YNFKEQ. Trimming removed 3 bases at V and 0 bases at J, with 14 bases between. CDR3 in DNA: TGTGCCAGCAGCCATTCAAACAGGCCCTTGAACACTGAAGCTTTCTTT. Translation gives CASSHSNRPLNTEAFF.

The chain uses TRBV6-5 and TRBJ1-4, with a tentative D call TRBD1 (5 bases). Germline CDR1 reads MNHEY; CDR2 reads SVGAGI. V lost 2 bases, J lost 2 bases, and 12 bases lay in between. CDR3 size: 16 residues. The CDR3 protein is CASSYGLGATNEKLFF. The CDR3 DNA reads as TGTGCCAGCAGTTACGGCCTCGGGGCCACTAATGAAAAACTGTTTTTT.

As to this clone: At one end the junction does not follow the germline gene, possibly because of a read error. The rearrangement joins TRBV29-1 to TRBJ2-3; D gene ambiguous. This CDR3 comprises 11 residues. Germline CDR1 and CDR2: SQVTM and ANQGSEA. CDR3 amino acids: CSVQDGDTQYF. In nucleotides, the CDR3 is TGCAGCGTTCAAGACGGTGATACGCAGTATTTT.

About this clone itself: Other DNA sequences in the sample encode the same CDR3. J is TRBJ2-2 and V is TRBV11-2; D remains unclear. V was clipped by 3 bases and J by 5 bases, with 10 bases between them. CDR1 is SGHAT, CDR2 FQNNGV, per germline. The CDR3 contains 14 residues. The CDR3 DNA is TGTGCCAGCAGCTTGGGCCTATTAACCGGGGAGCTGTTTTTT. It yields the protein CASSLGLLTGELFF.

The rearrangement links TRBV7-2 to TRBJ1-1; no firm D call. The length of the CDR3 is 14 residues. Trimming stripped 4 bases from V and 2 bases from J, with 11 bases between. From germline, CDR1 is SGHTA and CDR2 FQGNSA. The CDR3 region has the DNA TGTGCCAGCAGCTCCCGACGGGGAAACACTGAAGCTTTCTTT. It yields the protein CASSSRRGNTEAFF.

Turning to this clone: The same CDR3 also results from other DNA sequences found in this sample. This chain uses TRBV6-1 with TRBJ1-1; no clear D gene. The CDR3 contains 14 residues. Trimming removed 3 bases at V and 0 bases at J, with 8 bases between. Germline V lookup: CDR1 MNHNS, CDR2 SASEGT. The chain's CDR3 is CASSDDRLNTEAFF. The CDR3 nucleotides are TGTGCCAGCAGTGATGACCGCTTGAACACTGAAGCTTTCTTT.

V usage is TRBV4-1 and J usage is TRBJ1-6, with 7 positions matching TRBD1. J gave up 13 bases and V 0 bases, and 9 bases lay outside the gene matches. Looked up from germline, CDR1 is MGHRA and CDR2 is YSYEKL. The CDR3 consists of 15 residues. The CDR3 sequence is CASSQDGTDRSPLHF. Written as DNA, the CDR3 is TGCGCCAGCAGCCAAGACGGGACAGATCGTTCGCCCCTCCACTTT.

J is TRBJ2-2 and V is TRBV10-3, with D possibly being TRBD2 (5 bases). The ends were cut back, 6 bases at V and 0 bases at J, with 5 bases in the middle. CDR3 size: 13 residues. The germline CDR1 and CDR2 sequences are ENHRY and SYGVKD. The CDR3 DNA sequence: TGTGCCATCAGCGGGGCGAACACCGGGGAGCTGTTTTTT. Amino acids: CAISGANTGELFF.

The CDR3 sequence: CAWSVLAGSGGYTF. The CDR3 nucleotides read TGTGCCTGGAGTGTACTTGCGGGCTCGGGGGGCTACACCTTC. The chain has TRBV30 and TRBJ1-2, with D uncertain. The length of the CDR3 is 14 residues. CDR1 is GTSNPN, CDR2 SVGIG, per germline (reference sequence). V was clipped by 0 bases and J by 8 bases, with 16 bases between them.

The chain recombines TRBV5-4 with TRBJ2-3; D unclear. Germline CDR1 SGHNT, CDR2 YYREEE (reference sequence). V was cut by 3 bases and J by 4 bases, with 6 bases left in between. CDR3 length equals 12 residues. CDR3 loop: CASSSSPDTQYF. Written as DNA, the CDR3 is TGTGCCAGCAGCTCGTCGCCAGATACGCAGTATTTT.

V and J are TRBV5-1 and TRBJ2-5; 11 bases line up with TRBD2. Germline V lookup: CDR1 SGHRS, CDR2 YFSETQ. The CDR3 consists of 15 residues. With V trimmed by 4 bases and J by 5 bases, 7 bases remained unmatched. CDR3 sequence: CASSGIAGGPETQYF. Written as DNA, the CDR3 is TGCGCCAGCAGCGGGATAGCGGGAGGGCCGGAGACCCAGTACTTC.

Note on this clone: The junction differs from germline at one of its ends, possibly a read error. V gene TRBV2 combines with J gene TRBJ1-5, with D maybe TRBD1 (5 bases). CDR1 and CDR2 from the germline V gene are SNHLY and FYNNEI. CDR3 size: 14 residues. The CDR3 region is CVSSEGRGNQPQHF. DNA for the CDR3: TGTGTCAGCAGTGAAGGAAGGGGTAATCAGCCCCAGCATTTT.

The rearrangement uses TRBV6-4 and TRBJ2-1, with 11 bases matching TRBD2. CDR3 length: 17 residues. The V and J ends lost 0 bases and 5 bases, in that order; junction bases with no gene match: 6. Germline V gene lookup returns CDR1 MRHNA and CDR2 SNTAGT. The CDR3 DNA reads TGTGCCAGCAGTGACTCTGGGACTAGCGGAGAGGACAATGAGCAGTTCTTC. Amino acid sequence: CASSDSGTSGEDNEQFF.

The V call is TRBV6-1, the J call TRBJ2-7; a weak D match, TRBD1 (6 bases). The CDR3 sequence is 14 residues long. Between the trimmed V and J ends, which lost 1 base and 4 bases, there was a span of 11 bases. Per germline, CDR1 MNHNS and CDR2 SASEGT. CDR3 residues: CASSEGPGTYEQYF. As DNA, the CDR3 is TGTGCCAGCAGTGAAGGGCCAGGGACATACGAGCAGTACTTC.

CDR3 region: CASKSGLNYGYTF. In DNA form, the CDR3 reads TGCGCCAGCAAGTCGGGTCTTAACTATGGCTACACCTTC. The gene calls are TRBV10-2 and TRBJ1-2; the D is unclear. The CDR3 covers 13 residues. V dropped 7 bases and J dropped 1 base, with 10 bases sitting between them. CDR1 WSHSY and CDR2 SAAADI come from the germline V gene.

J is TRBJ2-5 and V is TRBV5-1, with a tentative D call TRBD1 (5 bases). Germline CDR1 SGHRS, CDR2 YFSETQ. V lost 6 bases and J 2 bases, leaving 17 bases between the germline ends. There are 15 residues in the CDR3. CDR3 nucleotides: TGCGCCAGCAACAATTTGGGGCTGCCACAAGAGACCCAGTACTTC. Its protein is CASNNLGLPQETQYF.

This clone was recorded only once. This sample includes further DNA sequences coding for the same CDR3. The CDR3 region has the DNA TGTGCCAGCAGCGGACCTTACAATGAGCAGTTCTTC. Translating gives CASSGPYNEQFF. The chain couples TRBV9 to TRBJ2-1; no clear D. V dropped 3 bases and J dropped 4 bases, with 5 bases sitting between them. Germline V lookup: CDR1 SGDLS, CDR2 YYNGEE. CDR3 size: 12 residues. Drawing the rest from reference TRBV9 and TRBJ2-1, the complete variable domain is DSGVTQTPKHLITATGQRVTLRCSPRSGDLSVYWYQQSLDQGLQFLIQYYNGEERAKGNILERFSAQQFPDLHSELNLSSLELGDSALYFCASSGPYNEQFFGPGTRLTVL.

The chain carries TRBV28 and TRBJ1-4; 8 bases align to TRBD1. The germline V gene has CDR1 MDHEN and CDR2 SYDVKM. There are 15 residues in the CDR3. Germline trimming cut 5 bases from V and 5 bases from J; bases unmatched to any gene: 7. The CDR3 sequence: CASSNRQGLNEKLFF. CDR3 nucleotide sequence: TGTGCCAGCAGTAATCGACAGGGGTTAAATGAAAAACTGTTTTTT.

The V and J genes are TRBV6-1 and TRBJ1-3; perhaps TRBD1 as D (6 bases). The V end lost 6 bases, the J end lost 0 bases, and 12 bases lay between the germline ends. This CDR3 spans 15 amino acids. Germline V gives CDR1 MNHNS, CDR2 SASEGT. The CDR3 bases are TGTGCCAGCAGCGACAGGTCCCACTCTGGAAACACCATATATTTT. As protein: CASSDRSHSGNTIYF.

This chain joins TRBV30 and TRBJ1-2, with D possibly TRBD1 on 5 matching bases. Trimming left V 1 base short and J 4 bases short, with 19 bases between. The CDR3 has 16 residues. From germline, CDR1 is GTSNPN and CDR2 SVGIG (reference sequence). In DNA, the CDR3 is TGTGCCTGGAGTGACCAAGGGGTCCCAGGCTCCTATGGCTACACCTTC. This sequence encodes CAWSDQGVPGSYGYTF.

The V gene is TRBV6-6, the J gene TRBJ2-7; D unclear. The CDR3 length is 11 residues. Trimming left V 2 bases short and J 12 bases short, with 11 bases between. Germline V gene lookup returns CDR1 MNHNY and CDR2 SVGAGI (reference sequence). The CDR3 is CASSYRGDWYF. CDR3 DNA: TGTGCCAGCAGTTACCGTGGGGATTGGTACTTC.

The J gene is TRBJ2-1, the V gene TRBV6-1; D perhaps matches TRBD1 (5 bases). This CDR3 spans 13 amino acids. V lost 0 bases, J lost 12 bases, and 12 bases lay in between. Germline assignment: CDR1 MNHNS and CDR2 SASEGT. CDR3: CASSEAGLAWQFF. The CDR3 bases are TGTGCCAGCAGTGAAGCGGGGCTCGCGTGGCAGTTCTTC.

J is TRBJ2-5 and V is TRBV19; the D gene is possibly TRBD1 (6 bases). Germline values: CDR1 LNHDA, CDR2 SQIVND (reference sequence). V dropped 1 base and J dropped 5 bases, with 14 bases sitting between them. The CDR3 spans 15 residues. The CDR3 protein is CASSIGGRGKETQYF. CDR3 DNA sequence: TGTGCCAGTAGTATAGGCGGCAGGGGAAAGGAGACCCAGTACTTC.

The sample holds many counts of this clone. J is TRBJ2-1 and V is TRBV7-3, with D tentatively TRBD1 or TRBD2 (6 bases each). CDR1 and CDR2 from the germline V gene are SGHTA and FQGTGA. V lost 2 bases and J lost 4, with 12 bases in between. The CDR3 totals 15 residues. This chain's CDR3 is CASSLSWGAYNEQFF. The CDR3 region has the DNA TGTGCCAGCAGCTTATCGTGGGGGGCATACAATGAGCAGTTCTTC.